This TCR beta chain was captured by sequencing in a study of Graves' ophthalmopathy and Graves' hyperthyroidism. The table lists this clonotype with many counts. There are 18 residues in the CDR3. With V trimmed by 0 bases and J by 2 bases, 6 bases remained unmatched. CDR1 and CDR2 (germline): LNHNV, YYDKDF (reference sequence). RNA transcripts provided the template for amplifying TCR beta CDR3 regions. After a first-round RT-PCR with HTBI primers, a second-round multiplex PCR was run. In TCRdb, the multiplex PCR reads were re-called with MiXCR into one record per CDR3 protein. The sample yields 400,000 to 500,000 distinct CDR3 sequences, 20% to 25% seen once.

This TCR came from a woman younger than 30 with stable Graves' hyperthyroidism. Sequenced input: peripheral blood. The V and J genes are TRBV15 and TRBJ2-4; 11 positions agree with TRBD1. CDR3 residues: CATSRDYGTGGPKNIQYF. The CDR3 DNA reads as TGTGCCACCAGCAGAGATTACGGGACAGGGGGTCCCAAAAACATTCAGTACTTC.